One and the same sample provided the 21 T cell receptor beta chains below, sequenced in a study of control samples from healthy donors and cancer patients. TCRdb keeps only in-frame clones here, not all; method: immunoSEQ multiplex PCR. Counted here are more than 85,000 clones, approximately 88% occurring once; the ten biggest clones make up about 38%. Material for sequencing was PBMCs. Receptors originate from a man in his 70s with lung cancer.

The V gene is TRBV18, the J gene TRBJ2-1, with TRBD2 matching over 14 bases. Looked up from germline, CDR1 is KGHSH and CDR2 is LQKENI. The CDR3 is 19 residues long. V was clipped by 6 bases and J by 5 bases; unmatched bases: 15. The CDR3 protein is CASSPPGLAGGSLDNEQFF. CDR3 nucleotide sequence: TGTGCCAGCTCTCCTCCCGGACTAGCGGGGGGAAGCCTGGACAATGAGCAGTTCTTC. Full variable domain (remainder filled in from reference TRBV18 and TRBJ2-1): NAGVMQNPRHLVRRRGQEARLRCSPMKGHSHVYWYRQLPEEGLKFMVYLQKENIIDESGMPKERFSAEFPKEGPSILRIQQVVRGDSAAYFCASSPPGLAGGSLDNEQFFGPGTRLTVL.

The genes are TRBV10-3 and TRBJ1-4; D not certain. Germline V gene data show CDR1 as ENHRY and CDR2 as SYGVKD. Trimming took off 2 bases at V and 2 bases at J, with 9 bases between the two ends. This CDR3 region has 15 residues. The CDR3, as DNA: TGTGCCATCAGTGAGGAAGGAGGGACTAATGAAAAACTGTTTTTT. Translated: CAISEEGGTNEKLFF.

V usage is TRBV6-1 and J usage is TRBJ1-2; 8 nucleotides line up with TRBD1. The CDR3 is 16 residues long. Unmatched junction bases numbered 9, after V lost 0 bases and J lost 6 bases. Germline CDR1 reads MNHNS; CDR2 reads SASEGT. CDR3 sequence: CASSEARDRILNGYTF. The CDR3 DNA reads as TGTGCCAGCAGTGAAGCCCGGGACAGGATCTTAAATGGCTACACCTTC.

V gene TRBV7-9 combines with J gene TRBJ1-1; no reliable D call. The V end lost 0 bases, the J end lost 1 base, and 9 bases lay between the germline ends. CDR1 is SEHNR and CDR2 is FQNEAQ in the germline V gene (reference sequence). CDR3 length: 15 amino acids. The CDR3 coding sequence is TGTGCCAGCAGCTTAGCGAATCCAGGGAACACTGAAGCTTTCTTT. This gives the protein CASSLANPGNTEAFF. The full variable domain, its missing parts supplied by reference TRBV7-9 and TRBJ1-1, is DTGVSQNPRHKITKRGQNVTFRCDPISEHNRLYWYRQTLGQGPEFLTYFQNEAQLEKSRLLSDRFSAERPKGSFSTLEIQRTEQGDSAMYLCASSLANPGNTEAFFGQGTRLTVV.

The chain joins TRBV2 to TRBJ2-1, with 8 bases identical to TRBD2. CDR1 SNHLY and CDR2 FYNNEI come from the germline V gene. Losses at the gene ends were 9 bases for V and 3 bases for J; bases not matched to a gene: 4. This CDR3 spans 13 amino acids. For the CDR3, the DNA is TGTGCCAGTGGAGCGGGGGACTACAATGAGCAGTTCTTC. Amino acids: CASGAGDYNEQFF.

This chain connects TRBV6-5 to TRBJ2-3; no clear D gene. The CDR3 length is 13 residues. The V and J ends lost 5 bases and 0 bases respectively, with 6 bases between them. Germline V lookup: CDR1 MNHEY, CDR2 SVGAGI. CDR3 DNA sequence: TGTGCCAGCAGTCCTCATAGCACAGATACGCAGTATTTT. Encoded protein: CASSPHSTDTQYF.

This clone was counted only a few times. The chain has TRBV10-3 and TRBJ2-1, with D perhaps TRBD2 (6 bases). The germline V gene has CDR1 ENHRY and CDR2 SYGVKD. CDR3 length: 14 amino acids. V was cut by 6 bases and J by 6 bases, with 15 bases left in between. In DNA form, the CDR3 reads TGTGCCATCAGCCCCTCCGGGACTCGCAATGAGCAGTTCTTC. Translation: CAISPSGTRNEQFF.

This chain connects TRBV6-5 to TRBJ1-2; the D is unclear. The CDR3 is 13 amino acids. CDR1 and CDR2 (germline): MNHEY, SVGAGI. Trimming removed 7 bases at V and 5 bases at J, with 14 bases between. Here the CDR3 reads CASTPSGRYGYTF. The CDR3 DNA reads TGTGCCAGCACCCCAAGCGGGAGGTATGGCTACACCTTC.

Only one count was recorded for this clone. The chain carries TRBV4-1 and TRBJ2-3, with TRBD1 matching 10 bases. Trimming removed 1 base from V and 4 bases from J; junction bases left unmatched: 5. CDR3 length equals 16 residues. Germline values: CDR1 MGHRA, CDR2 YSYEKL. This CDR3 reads CASSQGGQGLADTQYF. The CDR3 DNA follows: TGCGCCAGCAGCCAAGGGGGACAGGGGCTGGCAGATACGCAGTATTTT.

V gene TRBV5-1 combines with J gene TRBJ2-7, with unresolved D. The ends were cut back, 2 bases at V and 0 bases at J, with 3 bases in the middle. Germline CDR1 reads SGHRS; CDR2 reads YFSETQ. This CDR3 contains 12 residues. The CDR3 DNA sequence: TGCGCCAGCAGCTTCAGCTCCTACGAGCAGTACTTC. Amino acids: CASSFSSYEQYF.

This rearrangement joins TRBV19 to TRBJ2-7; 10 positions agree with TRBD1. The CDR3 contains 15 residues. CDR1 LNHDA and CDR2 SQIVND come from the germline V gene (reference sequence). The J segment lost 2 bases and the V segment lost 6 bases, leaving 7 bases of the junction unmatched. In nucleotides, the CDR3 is TGTGCCAGTAGCATGAAGACAGGGGGCCCCTACGAGCAGTACTTC. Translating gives CASSMKTGGPYEQYF.

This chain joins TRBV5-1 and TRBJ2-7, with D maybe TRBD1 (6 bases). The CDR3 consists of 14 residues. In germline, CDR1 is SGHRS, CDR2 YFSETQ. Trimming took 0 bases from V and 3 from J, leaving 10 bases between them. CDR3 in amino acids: CASSLGWTDYEQYF. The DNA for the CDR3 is TGCGCCAGCAGCTTGGGATGGACAGACTACGAGCAGTACTTC.

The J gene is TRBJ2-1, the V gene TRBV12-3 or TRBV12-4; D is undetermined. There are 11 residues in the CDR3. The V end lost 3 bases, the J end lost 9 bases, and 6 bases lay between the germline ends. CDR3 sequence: CASSFSSEQFF. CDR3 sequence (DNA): TGTGCCAGCAGTTTTAGTAGTGAGCAGTTCTTC.

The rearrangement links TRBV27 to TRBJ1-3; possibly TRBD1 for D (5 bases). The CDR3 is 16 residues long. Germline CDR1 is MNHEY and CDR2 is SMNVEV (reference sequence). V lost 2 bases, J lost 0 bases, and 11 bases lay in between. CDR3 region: CASSLEGPFSGNTIYF. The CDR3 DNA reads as TGTGCCAGCAGTTTAGAGGGACCTTTCTCTGGAAACACCATATATTTT.

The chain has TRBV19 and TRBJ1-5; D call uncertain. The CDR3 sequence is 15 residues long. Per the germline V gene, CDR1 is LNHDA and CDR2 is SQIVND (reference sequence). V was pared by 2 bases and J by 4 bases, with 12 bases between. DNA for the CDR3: TGTGCCAGTAGTATAAAAGCACTGCCTAATCAGCCCCAGCATTTT. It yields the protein CASSIKALPNQPQHF.

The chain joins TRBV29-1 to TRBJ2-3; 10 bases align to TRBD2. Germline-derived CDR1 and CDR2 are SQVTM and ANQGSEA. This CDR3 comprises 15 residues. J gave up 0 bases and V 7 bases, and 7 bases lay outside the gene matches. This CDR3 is CSARLAGPSTDTQYF. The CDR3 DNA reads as TGCAGCGCCCGACTAGCGGGCCCTAGCACAGATACGCAGTATTTT.

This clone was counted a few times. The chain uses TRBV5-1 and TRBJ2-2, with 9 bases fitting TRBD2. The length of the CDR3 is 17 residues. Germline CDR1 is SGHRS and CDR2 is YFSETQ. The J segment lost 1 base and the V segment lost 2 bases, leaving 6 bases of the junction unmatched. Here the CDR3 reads CASSLHLAGRNTGELFF. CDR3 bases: TGCGCCAGCAGCTTACACCTAGCGGGGAGGAACACCGGGGAGCTGTTTTTT.

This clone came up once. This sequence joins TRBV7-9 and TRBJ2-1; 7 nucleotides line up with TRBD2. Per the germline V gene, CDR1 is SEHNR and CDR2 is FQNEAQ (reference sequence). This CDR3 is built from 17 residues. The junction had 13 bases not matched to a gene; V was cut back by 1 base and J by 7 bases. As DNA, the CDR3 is TGTGCCAGCAGCTTAGTGTCCGGAGCGGGGAGGACTAATGAGCAGTTCTTC. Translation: CASSLVSGAGRTNEQFF.

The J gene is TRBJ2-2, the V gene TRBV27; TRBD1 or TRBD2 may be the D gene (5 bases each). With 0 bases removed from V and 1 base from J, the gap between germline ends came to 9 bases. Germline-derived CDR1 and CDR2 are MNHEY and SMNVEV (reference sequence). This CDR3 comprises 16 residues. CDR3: CASSLSPGRNTGELFF. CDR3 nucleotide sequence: TGTGCCAGCAGTTTATCGCCGGGACGGAACACCGGGGAGCTGTTTTTT.

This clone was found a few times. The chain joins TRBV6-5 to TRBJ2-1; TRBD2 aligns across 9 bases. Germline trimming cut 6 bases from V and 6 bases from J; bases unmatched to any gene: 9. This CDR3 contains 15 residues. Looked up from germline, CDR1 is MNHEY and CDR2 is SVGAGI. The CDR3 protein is CASSLRGGAFNEQFF. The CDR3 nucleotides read TGTGCCAGCAGCTTGCGCGGGGGGGCCTTCAATGAGCAGTTCTTC.

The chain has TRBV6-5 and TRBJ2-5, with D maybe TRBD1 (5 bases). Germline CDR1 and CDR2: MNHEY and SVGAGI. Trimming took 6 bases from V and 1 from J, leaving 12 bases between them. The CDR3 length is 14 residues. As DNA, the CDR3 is TGTGCCAGCAGCGGACACCTCATCCAAGAGACCCAGTACTTC. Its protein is CASSGHLIQETQYF.